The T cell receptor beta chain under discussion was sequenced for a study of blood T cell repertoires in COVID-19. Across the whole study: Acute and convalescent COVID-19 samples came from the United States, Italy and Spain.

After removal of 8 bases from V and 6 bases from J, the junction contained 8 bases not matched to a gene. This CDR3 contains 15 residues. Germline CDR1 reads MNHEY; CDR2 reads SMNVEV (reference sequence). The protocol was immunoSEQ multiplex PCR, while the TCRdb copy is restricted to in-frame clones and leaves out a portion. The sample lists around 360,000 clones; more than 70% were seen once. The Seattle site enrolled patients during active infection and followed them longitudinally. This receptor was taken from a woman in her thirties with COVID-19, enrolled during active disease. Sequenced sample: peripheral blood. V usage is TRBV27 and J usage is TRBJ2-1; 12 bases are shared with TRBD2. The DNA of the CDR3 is TGTGCCAGCGGCCTTGGACTAGCGGGATCCAATGAGCAGTTCTTC. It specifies CASGLGLAGSNEQFF.